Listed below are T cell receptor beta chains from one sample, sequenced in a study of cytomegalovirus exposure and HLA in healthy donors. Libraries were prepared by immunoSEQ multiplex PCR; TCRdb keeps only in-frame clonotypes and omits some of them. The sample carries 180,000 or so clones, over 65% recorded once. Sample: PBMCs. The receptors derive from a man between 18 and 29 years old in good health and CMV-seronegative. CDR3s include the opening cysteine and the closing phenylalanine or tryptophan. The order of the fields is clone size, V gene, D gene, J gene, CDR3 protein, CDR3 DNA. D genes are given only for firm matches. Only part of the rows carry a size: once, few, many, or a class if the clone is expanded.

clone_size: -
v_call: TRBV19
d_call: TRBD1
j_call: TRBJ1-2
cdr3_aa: CASRRGTGNYGYTF
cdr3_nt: TGTGCCAGTAGAAGGGGGACAGGGAACTATGGCTACACCTTC

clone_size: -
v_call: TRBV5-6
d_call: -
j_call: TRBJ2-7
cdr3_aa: CASSSRGVSYEQYF
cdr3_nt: TGTGCCAGCAGCTCTAGGGGTGTCTCCTACGAGCAGTACTTC

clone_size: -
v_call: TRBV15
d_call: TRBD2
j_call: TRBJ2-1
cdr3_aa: CATSRDYDGGGMQFF
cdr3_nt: TGTGCCACCAGCAGAGATTATGACGGCGGGGGAATGCAGTTCTTC

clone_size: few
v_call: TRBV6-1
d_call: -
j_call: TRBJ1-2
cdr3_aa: CASRAGGTNYGYTF
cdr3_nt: TGTGCCAGCCGGGCGGGGGGGACTAACTATGGCTACACCTTC

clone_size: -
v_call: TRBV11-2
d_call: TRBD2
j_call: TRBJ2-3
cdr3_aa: CASSLALAGRNTQYF
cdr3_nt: TGTGCCAGCAGCTTAGCTCTAGCGGGAAGAAATACGCAGTATTTT

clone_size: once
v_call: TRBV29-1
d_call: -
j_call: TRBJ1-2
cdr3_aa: CSGSRDTSNYGYTF
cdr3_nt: TGCAGTGGATCCAGGGACACCTCTAACTATGGCTACACCTTC

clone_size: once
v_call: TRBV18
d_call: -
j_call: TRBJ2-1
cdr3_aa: CASSRPGGIYNEQFF
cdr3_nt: TGTGCCAGCTCCCGGCCTGGCGGAATCTACAATGAGCAGTTCTTC

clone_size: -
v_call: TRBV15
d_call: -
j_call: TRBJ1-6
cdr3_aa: CATSRDRWTGGRNSPLHF
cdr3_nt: TGTGCCACCAGCAGAGATCGGTGGACGGGGGGTAGGAATTCACCCCTCCACTTT

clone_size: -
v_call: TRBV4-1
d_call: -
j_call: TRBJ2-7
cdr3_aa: CASSQAPWGPYEQYF
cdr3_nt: TGCGCCAGCAGCCAAGCCCCCTGGGGCCCCTACGAGCAGTACTTC

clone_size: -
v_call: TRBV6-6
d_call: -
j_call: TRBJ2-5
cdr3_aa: CASSYRHGDNEETQYF
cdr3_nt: TGTGCCAGCAGTTATCGCCACGGGGACAATGAAGAGACCCAGTACTTC

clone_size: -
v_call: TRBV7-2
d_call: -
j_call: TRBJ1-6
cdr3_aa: CASSWGGLSSYNSPLHF
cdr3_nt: TGTGCCAGCAGCTGGGGAGGATTGAGCTCCTATAATTCACCCCTCCACTTT

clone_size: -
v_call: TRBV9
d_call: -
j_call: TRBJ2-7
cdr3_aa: CASSVDGSSTYEQYF
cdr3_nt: TGTGCCAGCAGCGTAGATGGTAGCTCAACCTACGAGCAGTACTTC

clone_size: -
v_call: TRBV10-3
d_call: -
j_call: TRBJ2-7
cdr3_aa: CAISEWRDSGEQYF
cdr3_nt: TGTGCCATCAGTGAGTGGCGGGATTCGGGCGAGCAGTACTTC

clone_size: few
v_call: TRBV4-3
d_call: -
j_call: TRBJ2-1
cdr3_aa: CASSQVVQTYGEQFF
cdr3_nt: TGCGCCAGCAGCCAAGTTGTCCAAACTTACGGTGAGCAGTTCTTC

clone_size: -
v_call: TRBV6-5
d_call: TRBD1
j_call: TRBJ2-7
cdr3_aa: CASSRGTEQYF
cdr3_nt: TGTGCCAGCAGCAGGGGGACCGAGCAGTACTTC

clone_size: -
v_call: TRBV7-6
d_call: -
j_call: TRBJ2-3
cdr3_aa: CASSISLADTQYF
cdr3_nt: TGTGCCAGCAGTATTTCTCTCGCAGATACGCAGTATTTT

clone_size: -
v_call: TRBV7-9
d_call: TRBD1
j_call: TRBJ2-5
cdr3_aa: CASSYRGPAGGETQYF
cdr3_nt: TGTGCCAGCAGCTACAGGGGTCCCGCTGGTGGTGAGACCCAGTACTTC

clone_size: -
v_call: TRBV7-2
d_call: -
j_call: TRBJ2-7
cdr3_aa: CASSSSREQYF
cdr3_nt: TGTGCCAGCAGCTCGTCTCGCGAGCAGTACTTC

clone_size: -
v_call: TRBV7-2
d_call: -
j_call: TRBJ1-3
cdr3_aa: CATREGRTGNTIYF
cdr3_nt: TGTGCCACCAGGGAGGGTAGAACTGGAAACACCATATATTTT

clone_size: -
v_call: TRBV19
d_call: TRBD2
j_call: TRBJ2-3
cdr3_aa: CASSIGGSYDTQYF
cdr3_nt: TGTGCCAGTAGTATAGGCGGGAGTTATGATACGCAGTATTTT

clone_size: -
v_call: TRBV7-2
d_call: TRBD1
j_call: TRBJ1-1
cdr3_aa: CASSLQGAGTEAFF
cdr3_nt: TGTGCCAGCAGCTTGCAGGGGGCAGGGACTGAAGCTTTCTTT

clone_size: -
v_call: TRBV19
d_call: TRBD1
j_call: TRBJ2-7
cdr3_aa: CASTAGQAPYEQYF
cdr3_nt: TGTGCCAGTACCGCGGGACAGGCCCCCTACGAGCAGTACTTC

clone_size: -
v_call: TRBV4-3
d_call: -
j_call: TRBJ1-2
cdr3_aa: CASSQDEGRTGYTF
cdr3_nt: TGCGCCAGCAGCCAAGATGAGGGCAGGACTGGCTACACCTTC

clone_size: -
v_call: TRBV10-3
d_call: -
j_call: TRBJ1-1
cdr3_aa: CAISSRVTEAFF
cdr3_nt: TGTGCCATCAGTAGCAGGGTCACTGAAGCTTTCTTT

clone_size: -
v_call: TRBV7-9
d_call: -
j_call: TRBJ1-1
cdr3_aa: CASSLGGDTYKVFF
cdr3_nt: TGTGCCAGCAGCTTAGGAGGGGACACTTACAAAGTTTTCTTT

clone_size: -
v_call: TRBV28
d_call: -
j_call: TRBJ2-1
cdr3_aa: CASSGEGRGPDNEQFF
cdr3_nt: TGTGCCAGCAGTGGGGAGGGGCGGGGGCCCGACAATGAGCAGTTCTTC

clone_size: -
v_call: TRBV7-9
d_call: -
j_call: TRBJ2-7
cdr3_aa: CASSLRGTYEQYF
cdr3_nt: TGTGCCAGCAGCTTACGCGGGACTTACGAGCAGTACTTC

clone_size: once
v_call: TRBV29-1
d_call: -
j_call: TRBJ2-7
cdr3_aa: CSVEQGNSYEQYF
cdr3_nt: TGCAGCGTTGAACAGGGGAACAGCTACGAGCAGTACTTC

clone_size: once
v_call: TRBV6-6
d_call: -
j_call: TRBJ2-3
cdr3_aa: CASRPYSGGNTDTQYF
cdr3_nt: TGTGCCAGCAGGCCTTATTCCGGGGGAAACACAGATACGCAGTATTTT

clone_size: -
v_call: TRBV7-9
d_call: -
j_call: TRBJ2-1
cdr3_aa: CASSQTGSEQFF
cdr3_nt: TGTGCCAGCAGCCAAACAGGGTCGGAGCAGTTCTTC

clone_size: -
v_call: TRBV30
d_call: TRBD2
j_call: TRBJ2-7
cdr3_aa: CAWSVQGLAEPYEQYF
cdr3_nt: TGTGCCTGGAGTGTACAAGGACTAGCGGAACCTTACGAGCAGTACTTC

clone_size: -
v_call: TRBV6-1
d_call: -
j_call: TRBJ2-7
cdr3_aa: CASSEVVSGPYEQYF
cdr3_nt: TGTGCCAGCAGTGAAGTGGTAAGCGGCCCATACGAGCAGTACTTC

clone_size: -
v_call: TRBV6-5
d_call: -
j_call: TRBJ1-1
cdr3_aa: CASTRRQGTEAFF
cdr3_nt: TGTGCCAGCACCCGTCGCCAGGGCACTGAAGCTTTCTTT

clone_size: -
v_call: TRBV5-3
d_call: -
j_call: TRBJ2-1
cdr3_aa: CARSRETYRNEQFF
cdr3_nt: TGTGCCAGAAGCCGGGAGACATATCGGAATGAGCAGTTCTTC

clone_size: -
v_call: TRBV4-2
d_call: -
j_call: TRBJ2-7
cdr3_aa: CASRPSEGHHDEQYF
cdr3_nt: TGTGCCAGCAGACCCTCCGAAGGACACCACGACGAGCAGTACTTC

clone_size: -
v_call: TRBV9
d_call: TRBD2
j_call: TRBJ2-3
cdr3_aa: CASSGLAGASTDTQYF
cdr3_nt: TGTGCCAGCAGCGGACTAGCGGGGGCTAGCACAGATACGCAGTATTTT

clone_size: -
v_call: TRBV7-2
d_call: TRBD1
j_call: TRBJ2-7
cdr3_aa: CASSLLASGGIVNEQYF
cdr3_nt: TGTGCCAGCAGCTTATTAGCCTCAGGGGGCATTGTAAACGAGCAGTACTTC

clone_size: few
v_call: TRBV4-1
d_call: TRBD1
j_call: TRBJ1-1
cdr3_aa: CASSQGTANTEAFF
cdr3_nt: TGCGCCAGCAGCCAGGGGACAGCCAACACTGAAGCTTTCTTT

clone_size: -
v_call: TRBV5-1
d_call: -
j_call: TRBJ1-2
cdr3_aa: CASNYGSENYGYTF
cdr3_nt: TGCGCCAGCAACTATGGTTCGGAAAACTATGGCTACACCTTC

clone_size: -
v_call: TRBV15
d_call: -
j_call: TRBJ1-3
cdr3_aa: CATSGGGEGSGNTIYF
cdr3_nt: TGTGCCACCAGCGGGGGAGGGGAAGGCTCTGGAAACACCATATATTTT

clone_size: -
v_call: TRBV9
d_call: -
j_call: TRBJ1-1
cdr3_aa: CASSSQGGWEGTEAFF
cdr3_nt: TGTGCCAGCAGCTCTCAAGGGGGTTGGGAGGGGACTGAAGCTTTCTTT

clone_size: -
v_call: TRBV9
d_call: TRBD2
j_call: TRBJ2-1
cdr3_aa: CASSGGLAGTNEQFF
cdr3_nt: TGTGCCAGCAGCGGCGGACTAGCGGGTACCAATGAGCAGTTCTTC

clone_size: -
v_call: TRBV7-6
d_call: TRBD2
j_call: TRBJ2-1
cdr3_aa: CASSRAVAGGYNEQFF
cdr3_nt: TGTGCCAGCAGCCGCGCGGTAGCGGGGGGGTACAATGAGCAGTTCTTC

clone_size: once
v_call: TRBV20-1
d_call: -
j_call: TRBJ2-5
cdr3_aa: CSQGKETQYF
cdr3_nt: TGCAGTCAGGGTAAAGAGACCCAGTACTTC

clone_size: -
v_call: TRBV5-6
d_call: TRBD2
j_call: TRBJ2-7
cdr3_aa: CASSSISGGELYEQYF
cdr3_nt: TGTGCCAGCAGCTCTATTAGCGGGGGGGAACTCTACGAGCAGTACTTC

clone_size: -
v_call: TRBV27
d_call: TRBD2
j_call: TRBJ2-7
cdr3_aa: CASSPSGGEREQYF
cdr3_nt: TGTGCCAGCAGTCCTAGCGGGGGGGAACGGGAGCAGTACTTC

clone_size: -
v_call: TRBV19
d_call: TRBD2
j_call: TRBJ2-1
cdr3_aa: CASSIGTGTSIYNEQFF
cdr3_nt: TGTGCCAGTAGTATAGGAACCGGGACTAGCATCTACAATGAGCAGTTCTTC

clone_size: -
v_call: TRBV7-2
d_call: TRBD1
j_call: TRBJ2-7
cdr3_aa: CASSSGGTGFGEQYF
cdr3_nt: TGTGCCAGCAGCTCAGGGGGGACAGGGTTTGGCGAGCAGTACTTC

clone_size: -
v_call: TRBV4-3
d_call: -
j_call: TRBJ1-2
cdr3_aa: CASSQGGNGYTF
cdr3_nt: TGCGCCAGCAGCCAGGGGGGGAATGGCTACACCTTC

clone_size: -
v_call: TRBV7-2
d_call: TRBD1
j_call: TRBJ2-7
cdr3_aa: CASSLRDRSPYEQYF
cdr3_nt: TGTGCCAGCAGCTTAAGGGACAGGTCCCCCTACGAGCAGTACTTC

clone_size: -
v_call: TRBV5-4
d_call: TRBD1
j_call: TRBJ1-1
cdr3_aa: CASSFLDRESEAFF
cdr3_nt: TGTGCCAGCAGCTTCTTGGACAGGGAGTCTGAAGCTTTCTTT

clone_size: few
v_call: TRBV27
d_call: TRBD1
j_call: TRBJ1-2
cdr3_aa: CASSPGQGYLGDYGYTF
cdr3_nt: TGTGCCAGCAGTCCGGGACAGGGGTACCTCGGAGACTATGGCTACACCTTC

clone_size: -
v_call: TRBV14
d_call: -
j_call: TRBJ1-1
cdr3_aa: CASSQAGPYNEAFF
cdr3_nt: TGTGCCAGCAGCCAAGCAGGCCCCTACAATGAAGCTTTCTTT

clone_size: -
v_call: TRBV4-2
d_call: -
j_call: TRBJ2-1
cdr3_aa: CASSPKSRSSYNEQFF
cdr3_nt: TGTGCCAGCAGCCCCAAGTCGAGGAGCTCCTACAATGAGCAGTTCTTC